The 26 T cell receptor beta chains in this list originate from one sample, sequenced in a study of cytotoxic CD8 clonotypes in ibrutinib-treated CLL. Method: immunoSEQ multiplex PCR; TCRdb's copy keeps in-frame clones and lacks some. The sample holds approximately 190,000 clones, 65% to 80% seen once. Sequenced material: PBMCs, taken after 12 months of ibrutinib treatment. The receptor source for this set is a human donor with chronic lymphocytic leukemia.

V usage is TRBV5-1 and J usage is TRBJ1-4; D is unresolved. Germline V gene data show CDR1 as SGHRS and CDR2 as YFSETQ. The CDR3 is made up of 12 amino acids. Trimming took off 3 bases at V and 7 bases at J, with 7 bases between the two ends. CDR3 nucleotide sequence: TGCGCCAGCAGCTCGTCCTCTGAAAAACTGTTTTTT. Protein sequence: CASSSSSEKLFF. Looking up the rest from reference TRBV5-1 and TRBJ1-4 gives the full variable domain: KAGVTQTPRYLIKTRGQQVTLSCSPISGHRSVSWYQQTPGQGLQFLFEYFSETQRNKGNFPGRFSGRQFSNSRSEMNVSTLELGDSALYLCASSSSSEKLFFGSGTQLSVL.

The chain links TRBV7-6 to TRBJ1-2; perhaps TRBD1 as D (6 bases). The CDR3 loop spans 15 amino acids. The V end lost 5 bases, the J end lost 4 bases, and 17 bases lay between the germline ends. The germline gives CDR1 SGHVS, CDR2 FNYEAQ. CDR3 in amino acids: CASSPTGMGFYGYTF. For the CDR3, the DNA is TGTGCCAGCAGCCCTACAGGGATGGGGTTCTATGGCTACACCTTC.

This chain uses TRBV5-1 with TRBJ1-3; D gene ambiguous. CDR3 length: 14 amino acids. V dropped 0 bases and J dropped 4 bases, with 8 bases sitting between them. The germline V gene has CDR1 SGHRS and CDR2 YFSETQ. CDR3 in amino acids: CASSLETGGNTIYF. The CDR3 DNA reads as TGCGCCAGCAGCTTGGAGACTGGGGGAAACACCATATATTTT.

The chain employs TRBV2 and TRBJ2-2; D possibly corresponds to TRBD1 (6 bases). V was clipped by 6 bases and J by 5 bases, with 25 bases between them. The CDR3 runs to 18 residues. The germline CDR1 and CDR2 sequences are SNHLY and FYNNEI. CDR3 amino acids: CASRLEVLGRGGTGELFF. CDR3 in DNA: TGTGCCAGCAGGCTTGAAGTTTTGGGCAGGGGCGGAACCGGGGAGCTGTTTTTT.

This chain joins TRBV30 and TRBJ1-1; D remains ambiguous. The CDR3 contains 12 residues. Germline V gene data show CDR1 as GTSNPN and CDR2 as SVGIG (reference sequence). V was cut by 4 bases and J by 5 bases, with 11 bases left in between. CDR3 in DNA: TGTGCCTGGACCCGGGTCATAACTGAAGCTTTCTTT. Translating it yields CAWTRVITEAFF. The full variable domain, in which reference TRBV30 and TRBJ1-1 provide the parts outside the CDR3, is SQTIHQWPATLVQPVGSPLSLECTVEGTSNPNLYWYRQAAGRGLQLLFYSVGIGQISSEVPQNLSASRPQDRQFILSSKKLLLSDSGFYLCAWTRVITEAFFGQGTRLTVV.

V and J are TRBV5-4 and TRBJ2-3, with unresolved D. The germline V gene has CDR1 SGHNT and CDR2 YYREEE (reference sequence). CDR3 length: 11 residues. With 5 bases removed from V and 8 bases from J, the gap between germline ends came to 9 bases. CDR3 loop: CASSKSGTQYF. CDR3 nucleotides: TGTGCCAGCAGTAAAAGTGGTACGCAGTATTTT.

The chain couples TRBV4-1 to TRBJ1-5, with TRBD1 as a possible D gene (5 bases). This CDR3 has 17 residues. Trimming left V 0 bases short and J 2 bases short, with 14 bases between. Per germline, CDR1 MGHRA and CDR2 YSYEKL. The CDR3 sequence is CASSQDLGVAGNQPQHF. The CDR3 DNA follows: TGCGCCAGCAGCCAAGATCTGGGGGTGGCTGGCAATCAGCCCCAGCATTTT.

The CDR3 loop reads CASSPTPRSYTF. The CDR3 coding sequence is TGTGCCAGCTCACCTACCCCCCGGAGCTACACCTTC. The V gene is TRBV18, the J gene TRBJ1-2; D not resolved. Per the germline V gene, CDR1 is KGHSH and CDR2 is LQKENI. This CDR3 has 12 amino acids. The V end was cut by 3 bases, the J end by 9 bases, with 11 bases between.

The V and J genes are TRBV2 and TRBJ1-5; possible D gene TRBD1, 6 bases. Trimming shortened V by 4 bases and J by 3 bases, and 13 bases separated the two germline ends. CDR3 length: 15 amino acids. CDR1 and CDR2 (germline): SNHLY, FYNNEI. CDR3 bases: TGTGCCAGCAGTGTCAGGGGCGCTTACAATCAGCCCCAGCATTTT. Translation: CASSVRGAYNQPQHF.

The chain links TRBV30 to TRBJ2-2; 11 positions match TRBD2. Trimming at V came to 4 bases and at J to 5 bases, leaving 6 bases not matched to a gene. Germline CDR1 GTSNPN, CDR2 SVGIG (reference sequence). The CDR3 runs 15 residues. In nucleotides, the CDR3 is TGTGCCTGGATGACTAGCGGGACCAAAACCGGGGAGCTGTTTTTT. This codes for CAWMTSGTKTGELFF. Combining the CDR3 with reference TRBV30 and TRBJ2-2 gives the whole variable domain SQTIHQWPATLVQPVGSPLSLECTVEGTSNPNLYWYRQAAGRGLQLLFYSVGIGQISSEVPQNLSASRPQDRQFILSSKKLLLSDSGFYLCAWMTSGTKTGELFFGEGSRLTVL.

V and J are TRBV6-6 and TRBJ1-5; the match to TRBD1 covers 10 bases. V lost 8 bases and J lost 6; bases outside the gene matches: 10. CDR1 and CDR2 from the germline V gene are MNHNY and SVGAGI (reference sequence). The CDR3 spans 15 residues. The CDR3 sequence: CASFPGTGVTQPQHF. The CDR3 nucleotides are TGTGCCAGCTTCCCCGGGACAGGGGTTACTCAGCCCCAGCATTTT.

The chain links TRBV18 to TRBJ1-1; TRBD1 is a possible D gene (5 bases). Germline CDR1 KGHSH, CDR2 LQKENI. This CDR3 has 16 amino acids. Trimming removed 5 bases from V and 0 bases from J, with 16 bases in between. The CDR3: CASSFSGTAMNTEAFF. CDR3 DNA: TGTGCCAGCTCATTTTCCGGGACGGCGATGAACACTGAAGCTTTCTTT.

The rearrangement joins TRBV28 to TRBJ2-7; no reliable D call. The V end lost 7 bases, the J end lost 4 bases, and 23 bases lay between the germline ends. This CDR3 spans 16 amino acids. Per germline, CDR1 MDHEN and CDR2 SYDVKM. This chain's CDR3 is CASIRTIGQGPYEQYF. The CDR3 DNA reads as TGTGCCAGCATCAGGACGATAGGCCAAGGACCTTACGAGCAGTACTTC.

The chain uses TRBV11-2 and TRBJ2-7; D gene unclear. The CDR3 spans 12 residues. CDR1 and CDR2 (germline): SGHAT, FQNNGV. The V end lost 0 bases, the J end lost 10 bases, and 10 bases lay between the germline ends. The CDR3 here is CASSLDRALQYF. The CDR3 DNA follows: TGTGCCAGCAGCTTAGACCGTGCCCTTCAGTACTTC. Supplemented by reference TRBV11-2 and TRBJ2-7, the full variable domain reads EAGVAQSPRYKIIEKRQSVAFWCNPISGHATLYWYQQILGQGPKLLIQFQNNGVVDDSQLPKDRFSAERLKGVDSTLKIQPAKLEDSAVYLCASSLDRALQYFGPGTRLTVT.

The chain combines TRBV30 with TRBJ1-6; no reliable D call. Trimming pared 0 bases from V and 3 bases from J, leaving 9 bases between. CDR3 length: 15 amino acids. Germline CDR1 is GTSNPN and CDR2 is SVGIG (reference sequence). CDR3: CAWSVPDLYNSPLHF. CDR3 in DNA: TGTGCCTGGAGTGTACCCGATCTCTATAATTCACCCCTCCACTTT. Together with reference TRBV30 and TRBJ1-6, the CDR3 gives the full variable domain: SQTIHQWPATLVQPVGSPLSLECTVEGTSNPNLYWYRQAAGRGLQLLFYSVGIGQISSEVPQNLSASRPQDRQFILSSKKLLLSDSGFYLCAWSVPDLYNSPLHFGNGTRLTVT.

The chain is built from TRBV30 and TRBJ1-1, with D uncertain. From germline, CDR1 is GTSNPN and CDR2 SVGIG (reference sequence). This CDR3 spans 14 amino acids. Trimming took 0 bases from V and 1 from J, leaving 9 bases between them. As DNA, the CDR3 is TGTGCCTGGAGTGTAGGAATTCCGAACACTGAAGCTTTCTTT. It specifies CAWSVGIPNTEAFF.

This clone has just a few counts. The chain links TRBV6-1 to TRBJ2-7; D is unclear. The germline V gene has CDR1 MNHNS and CDR2 SASEGT. Trimming took 5 bases from V and 5 from J, leaving 7 bases between them. There are 11 residues in the CDR3. The CDR3 bases are TGTGCCAGCAGTAAATTAGACGAGCAGTACTTC. This sequence encodes CASSKLDEQYF.

CDR3 bases: TGTGCCAGCAGCCCGGGGGGGGCCGGCTCACCCCTCCACTTT. This codes for CASSPGGAGSPLHF. V usage is TRBV7-9 and J usage is TRBJ1-6; TRBD1 is a possible D gene (6 bases). V lost 5 bases to trimming and J lost 10 bases, with 15 bases between them. The CDR3 contains 14 residues. CDR1 SEHNR and CDR2 FQNEAQ come from the germline V gene (reference sequence).

The chain joins TRBV30 to TRBJ2-7, with TRBD1 as a possible D gene (6 bases). Per the germline V gene, CDR1 is GTSNPN and CDR2 is SVGIG (reference sequence). The CDR3 consists of 12 residues. V was shortened by 0 bases and J by 9 bases, with 12 bases between the two germline ends. CDR3 coding DNA: TGTGCCTGGAGTGTAATACAGGGCGGGCAGTACTTC. It specifies CAWSVIQGGQYF. Together with reference TRBV30 and TRBJ2-7, the CDR3 gives the full variable domain: SQTIHQWPATLVQPVGSPLSLECTVEGTSNPNLYWYRQAAGRGLQLLFYSVGIGQISSEVPQNLSASRPQDRQFILSSKKLLLSDSGFYLCAWSVIQGGQYFGPGTRLTVT.

This clone has just one count. The chain recombines TRBV27 with TRBJ2-5; the D is unclear. Germline loops: CDR1 MNHEY, CDR2 SMNVEV (reference sequence). The CDR3 loop spans 11 amino acids. V was pared by 6 bases and J by 3 bases, with 5 bases between. CDR3 sequence reads: CASSQKETQYF. The CDR3 nucleotides are TGTGCCAGCAGCCAAAAAGAGACCCAGTACTTC.

This clone was observed a single time. This chain connects TRBV29-1 to TRBJ1-2; TRBD1 might be the D (5 bases). Germline assignment: CDR1 SQVTM and CDR2 ANQGSEA. V lost 0 bases to trimming and J lost 8 bases, with 13 bases between them. The CDR3 loop spans 13 amino acids. This CDR3 reads CSVEDKGLRGYTF. The CDR3 DNA reads TGCAGCGTTGAAGATAAGGGGCTTCGGGGCTACACCTTC. Looking up the rest from reference TRBV29-1 and TRBJ1-2 gives the full variable domain: SAVISQKPSRDICQRGTSLTIQCQVDSQVTMMFWYRQQPGQSLTLIATANQGSEATYESGFVIDKFPISRPNLTFSTLTVSNMSPEDSSIYLCSVEDKGLRGYTFGSGTRLTVV.

V gene TRBV15 combines with J gene TRBJ2-4; D might be TRBD1 or TRBD2, each matching 6 bases. The CDR3 spans 17 residues. The germline V gene encodes CDR1 LNHNV and CDR2 YYDKDF (reference sequence). V gave up 0 bases and J gave up 0 bases, with 12 bases separating them. The chain's CDR3 is CATSREDGGLAKNIQYF. The CDR3 DNA sequence: TGTGCCACCAGCAGAGAGGACGGGGGCTTAGCCAAAAACATTCAGTACTTC.

The chain employs TRBV28 and TRBJ2-1; D ambiguous. The CDR3 covers 11 residues. From germline, CDR1 is MDHEN and CDR2 SYDVKM. With 2 bases removed from V and 10 bases from J, the gap between germline ends came to 6 bases. CDR3 nucleotides: TGTGCCAGCAGTTTAAGTAGGGAGCAGTTCTTC. Translating it yields CASSLSREQFF.

The rearrangement joins TRBV10-3 to TRBJ1-4; D unresolved. V lost 11 bases and J lost 6, with 10 bases in between. The CDR3 covers 11 residues. Germline lookup yields CDR1 ENHRY and CDR2 SYGVKD. In DNA form, the CDR3 reads TGTGCCGCAGGACGGGATGAAAAACTGTTTTTT. Its protein is CAAGRDEKLFF.

This chain connects TRBV7-3 to TRBJ2-1, with TRBD1 matching 7 bases. V was pared by 4 bases and J by 5 bases, with 2 bases of the junction left unmatched. CDR3 length equals 13 residues. The germline V gene encodes CDR1 SGHTA and CDR2 FQGTGA. The CDR3 loop is CASSSGQNNEQFF. CDR3 nucleotide sequence: TGTGCCAGCAGCTCGGGACAGAACAATGAGCAGTTCTTC. The full variable domain, rest sourced from reference TRBV7-3 and TRBJ2-1, is GAGVSQTPSNKVTEKGKYVELRCDPISGHTALYWYRQSLGQGPEFLIYFQGTGAADDSGLPNDRFFAVRPEGSVSTLKIQRTERGDSAVYLCASSSGQNNEQFFGPGTRLTVL.

Here the CDR3 DNA reads TGTGCCTGGAGTGAAGGGTGGGGAGTAACTCTAGTTGATACGCAGTATTTT. This gives the protein CAWSEGWGVTLVDTQYF. The chain couples TRBV30 to TRBJ2-3; D may be TRBD2 (5 bases). The germline V and J ends were trimmed by 1 base and 6 bases, with 23 bases remaining between them. Looked up from germline, CDR1 is GTSNPN and CDR2 is SVGIG (reference sequence). The CDR3 loop spans 17 amino acids.